Following are 2 T cell receptor beta chains from one sample sequenced in a study of blood T cell repertoires in COVID-19. Sequenced by immunoSEQ multiplex PCR; TCRdb stores in-frame clones only, minus some. The repertoire holds under 200,000 clones, with around four fifths as singletons. Specimen: PBMCs or T cells enriched from blood (not recorded which). Receptor source: a man aged 45-65 years who had recovered from COVID-19.

The chain uses TRBV19 and TRBJ1-4, with TRBD1 identical over 7 bases. The junction had 8 bases not matched to a gene; V was cut back by 5 bases and J by 5 bases. The germline V gene has CDR1 LNHDA and CDR2 SQIVND (reference sequence). The CDR3 is 15 amino acids. CDR3: CASSFGQAINEKLFF. The CDR3 bases are TGTGCCAGTAGTTTCGGACAGGCGATAAATGAAAAACTGTTTTTT.

The V call is TRBV6-1, the J call TRBJ1-5; D is unresolved. This CDR3 is 16 amino acids long. In germline, CDR1 is MNHNS, CDR2 SASEGT. Trimming pared 1 base from V and 3 bases from J, leaving 13 bases between. This chain's CDR3 is CASSEVVTRNNQPQHF. CDR3 coding DNA: TGTGCCAGCAGTGAAGTGGTGACGCGGAACAATCAGCCCCAGCATTTT.